This record concerns one TCR beta chain sequence. Its cognate antigen is unknown. These data are taken from a study of OX40 agonist ivuxolimab in advanced cancers. CDR3 length: 17 residues. The V and J ends lost 5 bases and 5 bases respectively, with 22 bases between them. The germline V gene encodes CDR1 SEHNR and CDR2 FQNEAQ (reference sequence). Regarding the study as a whole: The antigens recognized by the expanded peripheral T cells, that is their antigen specificity, were not determined.

Profiled with immunoSEQ multiplex PCR; TCRdb holds only in-frame clones, not every one. Of around 61,000 clones in the sample, about 80% were seen once. The sequenced sample was CD4+ or CD8+ T cells sorted from blood, obtained in a trial of the OX40 agonist ivuxolimab. The V gene is TRBV7-9, the J gene TRBJ2-1; D remains ambiguous. The TCR comes from an adult with an advanced solid tumor such as melanoma, head and neck, liver or kidney cancer. The CDR3 bases are TGTGCCAGCAGCCTAGGCCTTTTGGGGAATTGGGACAATGAGCAGTTCTTC. It yields the protein CASSLGLLGNWDNEQFF.